The 30 T cell receptor beta chains in this list originate from one sample, sequenced in a study of Graves' ophthalmopathy and Graves' hyperthyroidism. For repertoire sequencing, the TCR beta CDR3 regions were amplified from RNA transcripts. Scientists carried out first-round RT-PCR using HTBI primers and then a second-round multiplex PCR. TCRdb redid the calling of the multiplex PCR reads with MiXCR, one entry per CDR3 protein. The sample has 650,000 to 900,000 distinct CDR3 sequences, roughly two fifths seen once. Sequencing used peripheral blood. These receptors came from an adult man with Graves' ophthalmopathy.

The chain combines TRBV20-1 with TRBJ2-5; 11 positions agree with TRBD1. The CDR3 totals 15 residues. Germline trimming cut 0 bases from V and 5 bases from J; bases unmatched to any gene: 5. Germline V gene lookup returns CDR1 DFQATT and CDR2 SNEGSKA (reference sequence). This chain's CDR3 is CSARDWTGGVETQYF. DNA of the CDR3: TGCAGTGCTAGAGACTGGACAGGGGGCGTTGAGACCCAGTACTTC.

This clonotype occurred a few times. V gene TRBV10-3 combines with J gene TRBJ1-5, with 9 bases identical to TRBD1. J was trimmed by 11 bases and V by 2 bases; bases with no gene match: 10. Looked up from germline, CDR1 is ENHRY and CDR2 is SYGVKD. The CDR3 is 15 amino acids. The CDR3 DNA reads TGTGCCATCAGTGAGCCAGGACAGGGGTTGGAGACCCAGCATTTT. As protein: CAISEPGQGLETQHF.

This chain joins TRBV2 and TRBJ2-6; D gene uncertain. The germline CDR1 and CDR2 sequences are SNHLY and FYNNEI. V gave up 6 bases and J gave up 4 bases, with 7 bases separating them. The CDR3 has 13 residues. CDR3: CASRGVGANVLTF. The CDR3 bases are TGTGCCAGCAGGGGCGTCGGGGCCAACGTCCTGACTTTC.

This chain joins TRBV29-1 and TRBJ2-3; the D is unclear. V was pared by 8 bases and J by 0 bases, with 12 bases between. In germline, CDR1 is SQVTM, CDR2 ANQGSEA. This CDR3 is 13 amino acids long. CDR3: CSTRRSSTDTQYF. CDR3 nucleotide sequence: TGCAGCACAAGACGGTCTAGCACAGATACGCAGTATTTT.

With respect to this clonotype: This clone may be a read error of a much larger clone one base away. J is TRBJ1-4 and V is TRBV2, with a tentative D call TRBD1 (6 bases). This CDR3 region has 13 residues. Germline CDR1 SNHLY, CDR2 FYNNEI. The CDR3 region has the DNA TGTGCCAGCGGACAGACGAGTAATGAAGAACTGTTTTTT. This encodes CASGQTSNEELFF.

The table lists this clonotype with a few counts. This rearrangement joins TRBV7-9 to TRBJ2-7; possibly TRBD2 for D (6 bases). The ends were cut back, 8 bases at V and 6 bases at J, with 8 bases in the middle. Germline V gives CDR1 SEHNR, CDR2 FQNEAQ (reference sequence). The CDR3 totals 10 residues. The CDR3 sequence is CASGRTEQYF. CDR3 nucleotides: TGTGCCAGCGGGAGGACCGAGCAGTACTTC.

This clonotype was counted many times. The genes are TRBV10-1 and TRBJ2-7, with TRBD1 identical over 10 bases. Unmatched junction bases numbered 0, after V lost 1 base and J lost 3 bases. This CDR3 comprises 14 residues. Germline CDR1 is WNHNN and CDR2 is SYGVQD (reference sequence). The CDR3 region is CASSEWTGGYEQYF. The CDR3 DNA follows: TGCGCCAGCAGTGAGTGGACAGGGGGCTACGAGCAGTACTTC.

This clonotype was picked up a small number of times. The CDR3: CASSESGKQETQYF. CDR3 in DNA: TGTGCCAGCAGTGAGTCCGGGAAGCAAGAGACCCAGTACTTC. The chain has TRBV2 and TRBJ2-5; TRBD2 is a possible D gene (5 bases). CDR1 and CDR2 from the germline V gene are SNHLY and FYNNEI. The CDR3 extends over 14 amino acids. The ends were cut back, 3 bases at V and 2 bases at J, with 10 bases in the middle.

This clonotype occurred many times. The V gene is TRBV29-1, the J gene TRBJ2-7, with 7 bases fitting TRBD1. The CDR3 contains 15 residues. The germline V gene has CDR1 SQVTM and CDR2 ANQGSEA. The V gene end was trimmed by 0 bases and the J gene end by 6 bases; junction bases not matched to a gene: 11. The CDR3 reads CSVEDPTGTEGEQYF. CDR3 coding DNA: TGCAGCGTTGAAGATCCGACCGGGACAGAAGGCGAGCAGTACTTC.

The CDR3 nucleotides are TGTGCCAGCAGCAGTTTTAGCGTACTTTCCTACGAGCAGTACTTC. As protein: CASSSFSVLSYEQYF. This chain links TRBV7-2 with TRBJ2-7; TRBD2 is a possible D gene (5 bases). V was trimmed by 5 bases and J by 1 base, leaving 15 bases between them. The CDR3 has 15 residues. CDR1 and CDR2 from the germline V gene are SGHTA and FQGNSA.

Only a few counts were recorded for this clonotype. The V gene is TRBV5-6, the J gene TRBJ2-7; D might be TRBD2 (6 bases). Trimming shortened V by 3 bases and J by 0 bases, and 13 bases separated the two germline ends. Germline V lookup: CDR1 SGHDT, CDR2 YYEEEE. The CDR3 contains 15 residues. The CDR3: CASSWMGGASYEQYF. For the CDR3, the DNA is TGTGCCAGCAGCTGGATGGGGGGTGCCTCCTACGAGCAGTACTTC. The full variable domain, with the rest looked up from reference TRBV5-6 and TRBJ2-7, is DAGVTQSPTHLIKTRGQQVTLRCSPKSGHDTVSWYQQALGQGPQFIFQYYEEEERQRGNFPDRFSGHQFPNYSSELNVNALLLGDSALYLCASSWMGGASYEQYFGPGTRLTVT.

Only a few counts were recorded for this clonotype. The CDR3 does not end in the conserved phenylalanine or tryptophan, so this is likely a read error. The DNA of the CDR3 is TGTGCCAGCAGTGAAAGGGAAGGGTTTGAAGCTTTCCTT. Its protein is CASSEREGFEAFL. The chain carries TRBV2 and TRBJ1-1; D gene unclear. Germline-derived CDR1 and CDR2 are SNHLY and FYNNEI. V lost 2 bases and J lost 7, with 11 bases in between. The CDR3 has 13 residues.

This clonotype appeared a few times. This sequence joins TRBV11-2 and TRBJ2-5; 8 bases fit TRBD2. The germline V gene encodes CDR1 SGHAT and CDR2 FQNNGV. Trimming took 2 bases from V and 4 from J; bases not matched to a gene: 6. This CDR3 is 15 amino acids long. The CDR3 reads CASSLSAGGPETQYF. The CDR3 DNA reads TGTGCCAGCAGCTTATCTGCGGGGGGCCCAGAGACCCAGTACTTC. The full variable domain, rest sourced from reference TRBV11-2 and TRBJ2-5, is EAGVAQSPRYKIIEKRQSVAFWCNPISGHATLYWYQQILGQGPKLLIQFQNNGVVDDSQLPKDRFSAERLKGVDSTLKIQPAKLEDSAVYLCASSLSAGGPETQYFGPGTRLLVL.

Note on this clonotype: At one boundary the junction diverges from the germline segment, which might be a read error. V is TRBV10-3 and J is TRBJ2-3; tentatively, D is TRBD2 (6 bases). Germline V lookup: CDR1 ENHRY, CDR2 SYGVKD. There are 11 residues in the CDR3. The CDR3 sequence is CASSRAGRRYF. CDR3 DNA: TGTGCCAGCAGTAGAGCGGGCCGTAGGTATTTT.

In this sample, this clonotype turned up once. This may come from a read error, since a much larger clone is one base off. CDR3 DNA sequence: TGTGCCAGCAGCGTAGGACAGGGGCGCAACGAGCAGTACTTC. It yields the protein CASSVGQGRNEQYF. The chain uses TRBV10-3 and TRBJ2-7; 9 nucleotides match TRBD1. The CDR3 sequence is 14 residues long. Germline lookup yields CDR1 ENHRY and CDR2 SYGVKD. J lost 5 bases, V lost 10 bases, and 12 bases had no gene match.

A few counts support this clonotype. The CDR3 sequence: CASSFMGGPDSNQPQHF. Here the CDR3 DNA reads TGTGCCAGCAGCTTCATGGGAGGGCCGGACAGCAATCAGCCCCAGCATTTT. The J gene is TRBJ1-5, the V gene TRBV5-5, with D hard to call. Trimming took 2 bases from V and 1 from J, leaving 16 bases between them. CDR1 is SGHKS, CDR2 YYEKEE, per germline (reference sequence). The CDR3 is 17 amino acids.

This clonotype was seen many times. This chain uses TRBV11-2 with TRBJ1-4; D is ambiguous. Germline V gives CDR1 SGHAT, CDR2 FQNNGV. The V and J ends lost 1 base and 6 bases respectively, with 9 bases between them. The CDR3 is 14 residues long. For the CDR3, the DNA is TGTGCCAGCAGCTTAGGTTCCACGCATGAAAAACTGTTTTTT. This sequence encodes CASSLGSTHEKLFF.

This clonotype was seen many times. The chain joins TRBV7-6 to TRBJ2-2; D remains ambiguous. CDR1 and CDR2 from the germline V gene are SGHVS and FNYEAQ. V shed 3 bases and J shed 2 bases, with 13 bases lying between them. This CDR3 has 16 residues. This CDR3 is CASSFLAGTNTGELFF. As DNA, the CDR3 is TGTGCCAGCAGCTTCCTCGCAGGCACTAACACCGGGGAGCTGTTTTTT.

This chain uses TRBV7-3 with TRBJ2-3, with 7 bases matching TRBD2. The CDR3 length is 14 residues. Germline-derived CDR1 and CDR2 are SGHTA and FQGTGA. V was pared by 5 bases and J by 4 bases, with 6 bases of the junction left unmatched. The CDR3 region has the DNA TGTGCCAGCAGCCCCGGACTAGTTGCAGATACGCAGTATTTT. Residues: CASSPGLVADTQYF.

In its sample, this clonotype was seen many times. The J gene is TRBJ1-1, the V gene TRBV9; no clear D gene. V gave up 4 bases and J gave up 0 bases, with 10 bases separating them. The CDR3 contains 14 residues. Germline lookup yields CDR1 SGDLS and CDR2 YYNGEE. This CDR3 reads CASSLDDLNTEAFF. In DNA form, the CDR3 reads TGTGCCAGCAGCCTAGACGACCTGAACACTGAAGCTTTCTTT.

The V call is TRBV11-2, the J call TRBJ2-5; D assignment may be TRBD1 or TRBD2 (5 bases each). The germline gives CDR1 SGHAT, CDR2 FQNNGV. CDR3 length: 16 amino acids. V lost 5 bases and J lost 2, with 18 bases in between. This CDR3 reads CASSQERGVSQETQYF. The CDR3 region has the DNA TGTGCCAGCAGCCAAGAACGGGGCGTTTCGCAAGAGACCCAGTACTTC.

The chain recombines TRBV2 with TRBJ2-7; 10 bases agree with TRBD2. The CDR3 totals 15 residues. Germline values: CDR1 SNHLY, CDR2 FYNNEI. The ends lost 4 bases at V and 4 bases at J; junction bases unmatched: 7. The CDR3 DNA sequence: TGTGCCAGCAGTGCTCTAGCGGGGGCGGCGTACGAGCAGTACTTC. Protein product: CASSALAGAAYEQYF.

The V gene is TRBV7-9, the J gene TRBJ1-4; 9 nucleotides line up with TRBD1. From germline, CDR1 is SEHNR and CDR2 FQNEAQ (reference sequence). This CDR3 is 16 amino acids long. V lost 3 bases to trimming and J lost 5 bases; unmatched junction nucleotides: 7. The CDR3 bases are TGTGCCAGCAGCTTGGGCGGACAGGGGATAAATGAAAAACTGTTTTTT. Amino acids: CASSLGGQGINEKLFF. The complete variable domain, with remaining parts taken from reference TRBV7-9 and TRBJ1-4, reads DTGVSQNPRHKITKRGQNVTFRCDPISEHNRLYWYRQTLGQGPEFLTYFQNEAQLEKSRLLSDRFSAERPKGSFSTLEIQRTEQGDSAMYLCASSLGGQGINEKLFFGSGTQLSVL.

This chain joins TRBV6-5 and TRBJ2-7; 10 bases map to TRBD1. Per the germline V gene, CDR1 is MNHEY and CDR2 is SVGAGI. The V segment lost 6 bases and the J segment 3 bases; nucleotides outside the gene matches: 8. The CDR3 is 15 amino acids. The CDR3: CASSHRTGGNYEQYF. CDR3 DNA: TGTGCCAGCAGCCACAGGACAGGGGGAAACTACGAGCAGTACTTC.

The chain carries TRBV11-2 and TRBJ1-6; 8 bases fit TRBD1. This CDR3 spans 16 amino acids. Per the germline V gene, CDR1 is SGHAT and CDR2 is FQNNGV. V was pared by 1 base and J by 7 bases, with 6 bases of the junction left unmatched. CDR3 sequence reads: CASSLGGTGGNSPLHF. DNA for the CDR3: TGTGCCAGCAGCTTAGGCGGGACAGGCGGGAATTCACCCCTCCACTTT.

This clonotype appeared many times. The gene calls are TRBV14 and TRBJ1-4, with no clear D. The germline CDR1 and CDR2 sequences are SGHDN and FVKESK. This CDR3 region has 15 residues. Trimming removed 3 bases from V and 3 bases from J, with 11 bases in between. The CDR3 sequence is CASSQWAYPNEKLFF. CDR3 DNA: TGTGCCAGCAGCCAGTGGGCATACCCTAATGAAAAACTGTTTTTT.

This chain links TRBV19 with TRBJ1-1; TRBD1 matches 10 bases. The CDR3 length is 13 residues. Trimming cost V 5 bases and J 7 bases; bases outside gene matches: 4. Germline V gives CDR1 LNHDA, CDR2 SQIVND (reference sequence). The CDR3, as DNA: TGTGCCAGTAGTCTGACAGGGGGCAATGAAGCTTTCTTT. Translating gives CASSLTGGNEAFF.

This clonotype was counted only a few times. The junction shows a germline mismatch at one end, possibly a read error. This chain uses TRBV24-1 with TRBJ1-5; D is perhaps TRBD1 (5 bases). The CDR3 contains 16 residues. CDR1 is KGHDR, CDR2 SFDVKD, per germline. The CDR3 region has the DNA TGTGCCAGCAGTTTAGGGGCTAGACACCCAGATCAGCCCCAGCATTTT. The encoded protein is CASSLGARHPDQPQHF.

The rearrangement uses TRBV10-3 and TRBJ2-5; tentatively, D is TRBD1 or TRBD2 (5 bases each). Trimming pared 10 bases from V and 5 bases from J, leaving 17 bases between. This CDR3 has 13 residues. Per the germline V gene, CDR1 is ENHRY and CDR2 is SYGVKD. CDR3 region: CASTGTRRETQYF. As DNA, the CDR3 is TGTGCCAGCACCGGGACGAGGCGGGAGACCCAGTACTTC.

This chain joins TRBV7-9 and TRBJ1-2, with D unclear. The CDR3 totals 15 residues. The germline gives CDR1 SEHNR, CDR2 FQNEAQ (reference sequence). Trimming took off 2 bases at V and 7 bases at J, with 17 bases between the two ends. In DNA form, the CDR3 reads TGTGCCAGCAGCTTATTGGAAGAGCTAACGTTTGGCTACACCTTC. Translating it yields CASSLLEELTFGYTF.